Below are 22 T cell receptor beta chains sequenced from a single sample in a study of shared clonotypes between healthy human individuals. Produced via immunoSEQ multiplex PCR; TCRdb's table is partial and in-frame only. Counted here are roughly 2.6 million clones, around 94% occurring once; the ten biggest clones make up over 0.12%. The source material was naive CD4+ T cells sorted from blood. As to subset: CD45RA+ positively selected. These receptors were collected from a man younger than 35 in good health.

The rearrangement uses TRBV30 and TRBJ1-2; a weak D match, TRBD1 (6 bases). Trimming stripped 5 bases from V and 13 bases from J, with 17 bases between. The CDR3 has 11 amino acids. Germline V gene data show CDR1 as GTSNPN and CDR2 as SVGIG (reference sequence). CDR3 sequence: CAWADGQSRTF. Written as DNA, the CDR3 is TGTGCCTGGGCAGACGGACAGTCTCGCACCTTC.

About this clone: Germline is not matched at one junction end, which may reflect a read error. The chain links TRBV7-7 to TRBJ2-1; 12 positions agree with TRBD2. The CDR3 is 15 residues long. Per germline, CDR1 SSHAT and CDR2 FNYEAQ (reference sequence). This CDR3 is CASSETSGSLGEQFF. The CDR3, as DNA: TGTGCTAGCAGCGAGACTAGCGGGAGTCTCGGTGAGCAGTTCTTC.

This chain uses TRBV19 with TRBJ1-4, with D unresolved. CDR3 length equals 11 residues. Germline loops: CDR1 LNHDA, CDR2 SQIVND (reference sequence). V gave up 3 bases and J gave up 4 bases, with 0 bases separating them. CDR3 DNA: TGTGCCAGTAGTATTAATGAAAAACTGTTTTTT. It specifies CASSINEKLFF.

The chain has TRBV30 and TRBJ2-5; 8 bases agree with TRBD2. The CDR3 is made up of 15 amino acids. Germline V gene data show CDR1 as GTSNPN and CDR2 as SVGIG (reference sequence). J lost 1 base, V lost 0 bases, and 4 bases had no gene match. The CDR3 sequence: CAWSVRGGTQETQYF. The DNA for the CDR3 is TGTGCCTGGAGTGTACGGGGGGGAACCCAAGAGACCCAGTACTTC.

The J gene is TRBJ2-5, the V gene TRBV5-1; D remains unclear. The CDR3 spans 13 residues. CDR1 is SGHRS, CDR2 YFSETQ, per germline. V lost 0 bases to trimming and J lost 6 bases, with 9 bases between them. The CDR3 region has the DNA TGCGCCAGCAGCTTGGCGAGCATGAAGACCCAGTACTTC. It yields the protein CASSLASMKTQYF.

The rearrangement links TRBV10-3 to TRBJ1-5, with TRBD1 matching over 8 bases. V was pared by 4 bases and J by 1 base, with 6 bases of the junction left unmatched. The CDR3 length is 16 residues. CDR1 is ENHRY and CDR2 is SYGVKD in the germline V gene. The CDR3 sequence is CAISATGVESNQPQHF. The CDR3 nucleotides read TGTGCCATCAGTGCGACAGGGGTCGAAAGCAATCAGCCCCAGCATTTT.

V gene TRBV5-4 combines with J gene TRBJ1-6; 8 bases fit TRBD1. Germline CDR1 reads SGHNT; CDR2 reads YYREEE (reference sequence). This CDR3 has 17 residues. Germline trimming cut 0 bases from V and 8 bases from J; bases unmatched to any gene: 10. The DNA of the CDR3 is TGTGCCAGCAGCTTGGGTGGCAGGGGGCTCCATGATTCACCCCTCCACTTT. Residues: CASSLGGRGLHDSPLHF.

This rearrangement joins TRBV5-1 to TRBJ2-2; 7 nucleotides line up with TRBD1. Germline CDR1 SGHRS, CDR2 YFSETQ. This CDR3 has 18 amino acids. V dropped 2 bases and J dropped 0; count of bases not matched to a gene: 10. The CDR3 reads CASSFRTGSIANTGELFF. The DNA of the CDR3 is TGCGCCAGCAGCTTTAGGACAGGTTCGATAGCGAACACCGGGGAGCTGTTTTTT.

Regarding this clone: The sample carries other DNA sequences with the same CDR3. The chain recombines TRBV5-1 with TRBJ2-6; possible D gene TRBD1, 5 bases. The CDR3 is made up of 15 amino acids. V was trimmed by 3 bases and J by 4 bases, leaving 11 bases between them. Per the germline V gene, CDR1 is SGHRS and CDR2 is YFSETQ. CDR3 in DNA: TGCGCCAGCAGCTCCACAGGTACAGGGGCCAACGTCCTGACTTTC. Its translation is CASSSTGTGANVLTF. The full variable domain, rest sourced from reference TRBV5-1 and TRBJ2-6, is KAGVTQTPRYLIKTRGQQVTLSCSPISGHRSVSWYQQTPGQGLQFLFEYFSETQRNKGNFPGRFSGRQFSNSRSEMNVSTLELGDSALYLCASSSTGTGANVLTFGAGSRLTVL.

On this clone itself: The sample holds other DNA sequences that translate to the same CDR3. The chain uses TRBV4-3 and TRBJ1-1; 7 nucleotides align to TRBD1. CDR3 length equals 15 residues. The V gene's germline CDR1 is LGHNA and CDR2 YSLEER. V trimming: 1 base; J trimming: 2 bases; junction bases outside the gene matches: 4. Here the CDR3 reads CASSQGGTVNTEAFF. CDR3 nucleotides: TGCGCCAGCAGCCAAGGGGGGACAGTAAACACTGAAGCTTTCTTT.

The CDR3 spells CASTQGLSTYEQYF. The CDR3 DNA sequence: TGTGCCAGCACGCAGGGTCTATCCACCTACGAGCAGTACTTC. The V call is TRBV6-1, the J call TRBJ2-7, with a tentative D call TRBD1 (5 bases). Germline V gene data show CDR1 as MNHNS and CDR2 as SASEGT. Trimming shortened V by 7 bases and J by 2 bases, and 15 bases separated the two germline ends. CDR3 length equals 14 residues.

The gene calls are TRBV5-1 and TRBJ1-1; no reliable D call. Germline loops: CDR1 SGHRS, CDR2 YFSETQ. The V gene lost 5 bases and the J gene lost 1 base, with 12 bases spanning the gap. This CDR3 has 14 amino acids. CDR3 protein: CASSPLYSNTEAFF. For the CDR3, the DNA is TGCGCCAGCAGTCCCTTATACTCGAACACTGAAGCTTTCTTT.

The chain uses TRBV2 and TRBJ1-5, with a tentative D call TRBD1 (5 bases). The CDR3 has 14 residues. V gave up 7 bases and J gave up 2 bases, with 12 bases separating them. Germline V gene data show CDR1 as SNHLY and CDR2 as FYNNEI. The CDR3 region has the DNA TGTGCCAGCACTACGGGGGGAGGCAATCAGCCCCAGCATTTT. This gives the protein CASTTGGGNQPQHF.

This chain connects TRBV6-5 to TRBJ1-1, with D uncertain. Germline loops: CDR1 MNHEY, CDR2 SVGAGI. The CDR3 consists of 15 residues. V lost 5 bases, J lost 2 bases, and 15 bases lay in between. CDR3 nucleotide sequence: TGTGCCAGCAGTCCCCTTTCCGGAGTTAACACTGAAGCTTTCTTT. Residues: CASSPLSGVNTEAFF.

V and J are TRBV5-8 and TRBJ1-4; D is unresolved. Per germline, CDR1 SGHTS and CDR2 YDEGEE. The CDR3 has 10 amino acids. V lost 5 bases and J lost 8, with 4 bases in between. Here the CDR3 DNA reads TGTGCCAGCAGTTGGGAAAAACTGTTTTTT. Amino acid sequence: CASSWEKLFF. Looking up the rest from reference TRBV5-8 and TRBJ1-4 gives the full variable domain: EAGVTQSPTHLIKTRGQQATLRCSPISGHTSVYWYQQALGLGLQFLLWYDEGEERNRGNFPPRFSGRQFPNYSSELNVNALELEDSALYLCASSWEKLFFGSGTQLSVL.

This clone was seen more than once but under ten times. The chain employs TRBV2 and TRBJ1-6, with 7 bases aligning to TRBD1. In germline, CDR1 is SNHLY, CDR2 FYNNEI. The length of the CDR3 is 15 residues. V lost 2 bases to trimming and J lost 7 bases; unmatched junction nucleotides: 5. The CDR3 nucleotides are TGTGCCAGCAGTGAATTAGGGACAGCGAATTCACCCCTCCACTTT. Translating it yields CASSELGTANSPLHF. Based on the CDR3 plus reference TRBV2 and TRBJ1-6, the full variable domain is EPEVTQTPSHQVTQMGQEVILRCVPISNHLYFYWYRQILGQKVEFLVSFYNNEISEKSEIFDDQFSVERPDGSNFTLKIRSTKLEDSAMYFCASSELGTANSPLHFGNGTRLTVT.

The chain uses TRBV9 and TRBJ2-7; TRBD1 might be the D (6 bases). In germline, CDR1 is SGDLS, CDR2 YYNGEE. The ends were cut back, 2 bases at V and 5 bases at J, with 20 bases in the middle. The CDR3 loop spans 16 amino acids. For the CDR3, the DNA is TGTGCCAGCAGCGTTAGGGCTGGGGACATTAGCGACGAGCAGTACTTC. Translation gives CASSVRAGDISDEQYF.

This clone appeared once. The same CDR3 also results from other DNA sequences found in this sample. CDR3 coding DNA: TGTGCCAGCAGTGTTGGCAGGTTCTACGAGCAGTACTTC. Its translation is CASSVGRFYEQYF. This chain uses TRBV2 with TRBJ2-7; D not certain. The length of the CDR3 is 13 residues. Deletions cut 4 bases from V and 3 bases from J, with 10 bases between. Germline CDR1 SNHLY, CDR2 FYNNEI. The full variable domain, completed using reference TRBV2 and TRBJ2-7, is EPEVTQTPSHQVTQMGQEVILRCVPISNHLYFYWYRQILGQKVEFLVSFYNNEISEKSEIFDDQFSVERPDGSNFTLKIRSTKLEDSAMYFCASSVGRFYEQYFGPGTRLTVT.

The chain employs TRBV4-1 and TRBJ1-2, with 9 bases identical to TRBD1. V lost 2 bases, J lost 2 bases, and 3 bases stayed unmatched. Germline V lookup: CDR1 MGHRA, CDR2 YSYEKL. This CDR3 region has 15 residues. CDR3 amino acids: CASSQKQGANYGYTF. CDR3 DNA sequence: TGCGCCAGCAGCCAAAAACAGGGGGCGAACTATGGCTACACCTTC.

Notes on this clone: This sample includes further DNA sequences coding for the same CDR3. The rearrangement uses TRBV20-1 and TRBJ2-7; 8 bases align to TRBD2. Germline CDR1 reads DFQATT; CDR2 reads SNEGSKA (reference sequence). The CDR3 contains 11 residues. J gave up 5 bases and V 6 bases, and 3 bases lay outside the gene matches. CDR3 DNA: TGCAGTGCGGGACTAGGGGACGAGCAGTACTTC. Translated, it gives CSAGLGDEQYF.

V gene TRBV10-2 combines with J gene TRBJ1-6; no clear D gene. This CDR3 is 13 amino acids long. The V end was cut by 5 bases, the J end by 2 bases, with 4 bases between. Germline V gives CDR1 WSHSY, CDR2 SAAADI. CDR3 in DNA: TGCGCCAGCAGTCAGGCCTATAATTCACCCCTCCACTTT. This codes for CASSQAYNSPLHF.

Comments on this clone: Other DNA sequences in this specimen translate into the identical CDR3. The chain combines TRBV18 with TRBJ2-5; TRBD1 is a possible D gene (5 bases). This CDR3 has 14 amino acids. The V gene lost 0 bases and the J gene lost 1 base, with 6 bases spanning the gap. The germline V gene encodes CDR1 KGHSH and CDR2 LQKENI. CDR3 bases: TGTGCCAGCTCACCACCAGGGGTCCAAGAGACCCAGTACTTC. This sequence encodes CASSPPGVQETQYF.